This T cell receptor (beta chain) was identified during a study of cytomegalovirus exposure and HLA in healthy donors. Study findings and constraints: Rare TCR sequences dominated, though some public TCRs recurred in many donors. Reported results showed that the classifier diagnosed cytomegalovirus status with high specificity and sensitivity. Cytomegalovirus-associated TCR beta chains were listed, numbering roughly 150.

Details on this clone: Its target is not known.

Produced via immunoSEQ multiplex PCR; TCRdb's table is partial and in-frame only. The sample records about 120,000 clones, about 82% being singletons. Per germline, CDR1 GTSNPN and CDR2 SVGIG (reference sequence). This CDR3 spans 14 amino acids. V lost 4 bases, J lost 4 bases, and 5 bases stayed unmatched. The receptor was derived from a man between 18 and 35 years old in good health and CMV-seronegative. Material: PBMCs. This sequence joins TRBV30 and TRBJ2-5; the match to TRBD2 covers 11 bases. The CDR3 bases are TGTGCCTGGACAGTCCTAGCGGGAGGAGAGACCCAGTACTTC. It encodes CAWTVLAGGETQYF. Full variable domain (remainder filled in from reference TRBV30 and TRBJ2-5): SQTIHQWPATLVQPVGSPLSLECTVEGTSNPNLYWYRQAAGRGLQLLFYSVGIGQISSEVPQNLSASRPQDRQFILSSKKLLLSDSGFYLCAWTVLAGGETQYFGPGTRLLVL.